These 32 T cell receptor beta chains were all obtained from the same sample, sequenced in a study of blood T cell repertoires in COVID-19 (dated by TCRdb to about 2020). Libraries were prepared through the immunoSEQ multiplex PCR assay. The immuneACCESS repertoire file appears here via TCRdb, limited to in-frame rearrangements. These files lack a portion of the clones; in checked studies, under half of the deficit traces to unresolved V genes, and the cause of the others is not known. The sample table lists some 190,000 clones, over 75% of them with a count of one. About 20% of the sample is taken by the ten largest. Sample: peripheral blood. All receptors come from a person in their 70s with COVID-19, enrolled during active disease.

V usage is TRBV7-2 and J usage is TRBJ2-5; 10 bases are a match to TRBD1. V dropped 0 bases and J dropped 2; count of bases not matched to a gene: 3. This CDR3 has 16 amino acids. Germline CDR1 and CDR2: SGHTA and FQGNSA. CDR3 in amino acids: CASSLAGTGVQETQYF. The DNA of the CDR3 is TGTGCCAGCAGCTTAGCGGGGACAGGGGTACAAGAGACCCAGTACTTC. The full variable domain, its missing parts supplied by reference TRBV7-2 and TRBJ2-5, is GAGVSQSPSNKVTEKGKDVELRCDPISGHTALYWYRQSLGQGLEFLIYFQGNSAPDKSGLPSDRFSAERTGGSVSTLTIQRTQQEDSAVYLCASSLAGTGVQETQYFGPGTRLLVL.

The V and J genes are TRBV28 and TRBJ1-5; TRBD1 aligns across 7 bases. Germline V lookup: CDR1 MDHEN, CDR2 SYDVKM. This CDR3 is 16 amino acids long. The trim removed 5 bases at V and 4 bases at J, leaving 11 bases unmatched. Written as DNA, the CDR3 is TGTGCCAGCAGTGCAACAGGGGTTATAGGGAATCAGCCCCAGCATTTT. This codes for CASSATGVIGNQPQHF.

This clone was seen more than once but under ten times. This chain uses TRBV5-1 with TRBJ2-1, with TRBD2 identical over 7 bases. Germline V CDR1 and CDR2: SGHRS, YFSETQ. CDR3 length equals 16 residues. V was clipped by 5 bases and J by 4 bases; unmatched bases: 12. CDR3 residues: CASSSARASGYNEQFF. The DNA for the CDR3 is TGCGCCAGCAGTTCGGCGCGGGCTAGCGGATACAATGAGCAGTTCTTC.

This rearrangement joins TRBV28 to TRBJ2-4; 10 positions match TRBD2. Germline CDR1 reads MDHEN; CDR2 reads SYDVKM. CDR3 length equals 14 residues. CDR3 nucleotide sequence: TGTGCAACTAGCGGGGACCTAGCCAAAAACATTCAGTACTTC. It encodes CATSGDLAKNIQYF. The whole variable domain, remainder taken from reference TRBV28 and TRBJ2-4, is DVKVTQSSRYLVKRTGEKVFLECVQDMDHENMFWYRQDPGLGLRLIYFSYDVKMKEKGDIPEGYSVSREKKERFSLILESASTNQTSMYLCATSGDLAKNIQYFGAGTRLSVL.

This chain connects TRBV28 to TRBJ2-7, with 8 positions matching TRBD1. The germline CDR1 and CDR2 sequences are MDHEN and SYDVKM. After removal of 5 bases from V and 6 bases from J, the junction contained 9 bases not matched to a gene. CDR3 size: 14 residues. DNA of the CDR3: TGTGCCAGCAGTGCCCGGGGACAGGTGAGCGAGCAGTACTTC. Translation gives CASSARGQVSEQYF.

This clone was counted only a few times. V usage is TRBV3-1 (or the pseudogene TRBV3-2) and J usage is TRBJ2-7; 7 positions match TRBD2. J gave up 2 bases and V 8 bases, and 3 bases lay outside the gene matches. This CDR3 has 12 residues. The V gene's germline CDR1 is LGHDT and CDR2 YNNKEL (reference sequence). CDR3 region: CASSLAAYEQYF. In DNA, the CDR3 is TGTGCCAGCTCCCTAGCGGCCTACGAGCAGTACTTC.

The J gene is TRBJ1-2, the V gene TRBV6-1; 9 bases are shared with TRBD1. Per the germline V gene, CDR1 is MNHNS and CDR2 is SASEGT. This CDR3 spans 14 amino acids. Germline trimming cut 2 bases from V and 8 bases from J; bases unmatched to any gene: 6. This CDR3 reads CASSESGQGRGYTF. The DNA of the CDR3 is TGTGCCAGCAGTGAATCCGGACAGGGGCGAGGCTACACCTTC.

The CDR3 here is CASSLALAGNTIYF. The CDR3 region has the DNA TGCGCCAGCAGCTTGGCCCTAGCTGGAAACACCATATATTTT. This rearrangement joins TRBV5-1 to TRBJ1-3; D gene uncertain. CDR1 and CDR2 (germline): SGHRS, YFSETQ. This CDR3 has 14 amino acids. Trimming took off 0 bases at V and 2 bases at J, with 6 bases between the two ends.

This sequence joins TRBV25-1 and TRBJ2-7; D is possibly TRBD2 (5 bases). The CDR3 spans 16 residues. CDR1 MGHDK and CDR2 SYGVNS come from the germline V gene. With 0 bases removed from V and 7 bases from J, the gap between germline ends came to 19 bases. The CDR3 loop reads CASSEYLVPNRDEQYF. The CDR3 DNA reads as TGTGCCAGCAGTGAATATTTGGTACCGAACCGGGATGAGCAGTACTTC.

CDR3 in DNA: TGTGCCATCGAAGGGGGGGAGAGCTCCTACGAGCAGTACTTC. It yields the protein CAIEGGESSYEQYF. The rearrangement links TRBV6-4 to TRBJ2-7; D is possibly TRBD2 (7 bases). The CDR3 extends over 14 amino acids. Germline CDR1 is MRHNA and CDR2 is SNTAGT. Trimming stripped 10 bases from V and 0 bases from J, with 16 bases between.

The chain recombines TRBV12-1 with TRBJ2-7; the D segment call TRBD2 is taken from the table without a DNA check. TRBV12-1 has pseudogene status. The CDR3 runs 11 residues. CDR3 coding DNA: TGTGCCAGCAGCTCGGCCTACGAGCAGTACTTC. It specifies CASSSAYEQYF.

The rearrangement links TRBV6-6 to TRBJ1-1; a weak D match, TRBD1 (6 bases). CDR3 length equals 15 residues. Trimming stripped 6 bases from V and 4 bases from J, with 18 bases between. From germline, CDR1 is MNHNY and CDR2 SVGAGI (reference sequence). The CDR3 here is CASRDGQILSTEAFF. The DNA for the CDR3 is TGTGCCAGCAGGGATGGACAGATTCTGAGCACTGAAGCTTTCTTT.

The chain's CDR3 is CASSYSPTGTGDEKLFF. CDR3 nucleotides: TGTGCCAGCAGTTACTCACCGACAGGGACCGGGGATGAAAAACTGTTTTTT. The genes are TRBV6-2 or TRBV6-3 and TRBJ1-4, with TRBD1 matching over 7 bases. The CDR3 covers 17 residues. The junction had 10 bases not matched to a gene; V was cut back by 0 bases and J by 6 bases. The germline CDR1 and CDR2 sequences are MNHEY and SVGEGT.

The chain uses TRBV6-5 and TRBJ1-6, with unresolved D. This CDR3 spans 14 amino acids. Germline V gene sequence: CDR1 MNHEY, CDR2 SVGAGI. V was trimmed by 6 bases and J by 10 bases, leaving 16 bases between them. The CDR3 loop is CASRDGRRKSPLHF. CDR3 coding DNA: TGTGCCAGCAGGGACGGCAGGAGGAAGTCACCCCTCCACTTT.

CDR3: CSVVSPGLAEQYF. CDR3 coding DNA: TGCAGCGTGGTGTCACCGGGACTAGCGGAGCAGTACTTC. The chain is built from TRBV29-1 and TRBJ2-7, with 10 positions matching TRBD2. The germline gives CDR1 SQVTM, CDR2 ANQGSEA. The length of the CDR3 is 13 residues. V lost 6 bases to trimming and J lost 7 bases; unmatched junction nucleotides: 9.

V usage is TRBV5-1 and J usage is TRBJ2-1; 7 positions match TRBD2. From germline, CDR1 is SGHRS and CDR2 YFSETQ. J gave up 9 bases and V 7 bases, and 13 bases lay outside the gene matches. The CDR3 is 14 residues long. The CDR3 DNA follows: TGCGCCAGCGGGGGGGACTCCCACGTGGGTGAGCAGTTCTTC. Translated: CASGGDSHVGEQFF.

This clone was seen once. The rearrangement links TRBV6-6 to TRBJ1-6, with a tentative D call TRBD1 (5 bases). The germline CDR1 and CDR2 sequences are MNHNY and SVGAGI (reference sequence). This CDR3 is built from 14 residues. Between the trimmed V and J ends, which lost 7 bases and 9 bases, there was a span of 16 bases. CDR3 sequence: CASTQGGKVSPLHF. CDR3 DNA sequence: TGTGCCAGCACGCAGGGAGGGAAGGTTTCACCCCTCCACTTT.

The chain uses TRBV19 and TRBJ2-6, with TRBD1 matching over 10 bases. Trimming at V came to 7 bases and at J to 4 bases, leaving 13 bases not matched to a gene. CDR1 LNHDA and CDR2 SQIVND come from the germline V gene (reference sequence). The CDR3 covers 18 residues. The CDR3 spells CASTLNPGQGPGANVLTF. In DNA, the CDR3 is TGTGCCAGTACCCTCAACCCGGGACAGGGGCCCGGGGCCAACGTCCTGACTTTC.

The chain combines TRBV5-1 with TRBJ2-2, with 12 bases identical to TRBD2. J was trimmed by 5 bases and V by 4 bases; bases with no gene match: 6. The V gene's germline CDR1 is SGHRS and CDR2 YFSETQ. CDR3 length: 16 amino acids. As DNA, the CDR3 is TGCGCCAGCAGCCTTAGACTAGCGGGAGTTACCGGGGAGCTGTTTTTT. It specifies CASSLRLAGVTGELFF.

This chain uses TRBV7-8 with TRBJ1-2; the match to TRBD1 covers 7 bases. Germline V CDR1 and CDR2: SGHVS, FQNEAQ. This CDR3 spans 15 amino acids. The trim removed 5 bases at V and 4 bases at J, leaving 10 bases unmatched. Written as DNA, the CDR3 is TGTGCCAGCAGCCCCCGCACGACAGGGTCCTATGGCTACACCTTC. Translated, it gives CASSPRTTGSYGYTF.

The V and J genes are TRBV11-2 and TRBJ2-2; a possible D gene is TRBD2 (5 bases). The CDR3 is made up of 15 amino acids. Germline V gene lookup returns CDR1 SGHAT and CDR2 FQNNGV. Trimming cost V 3 bases and J 4 bases, with 12 bases left between them. The CDR3 reads CASSFQRTITGELFF. In DNA form, the CDR3 reads TGTGCCAGCAGCTTTCAGCGGACGATCACCGGGGAGCTGTTTTTT.

J is TRBJ1-4 and V is TRBV5-6; 7 bases are shared with TRBD1. Trimming at V came to 2 bases and at J to 3 bases, leaving 4 bases not matched to a gene. This CDR3 spans 15 amino acids. CDR1 is SGHDT and CDR2 is YYEEEE in the germline V gene. The CDR3 DNA reads as TGTGCCAGCAGCTTAAAGGACAGGCCTAATGAAAAACTGTTTTTT. Its translation is CASSLKDRPNEKLFF.

Worth noting for this clone: Other DNA sequences in this specimen translate into the identical CDR3. The chain recombines TRBV18 with TRBJ1-1, with D possibly matching TRBD1 (5 bases). Deletions cut 0 bases from V and 4 bases from J, with 12 bases between. CDR3 length: 15 amino acids. Germline-derived CDR1 and CDR2 are KGHSH and LQKENI. CDR3 protein: CASSPPSGSGTEAFF. CDR3 coding DNA: TGTGCCAGCTCACCACCTTCAGGGTCGGGCACTGAAGCTTTCTTT.

The chain combines TRBV4-2 with TRBJ2-7; 10 bases line up with TRBD2. The CDR3 has 16 amino acids. V lost 4 bases and J lost 2; bases outside the gene matches: 8. CDR1 and CDR2 from the germline V gene are LGHNA and YNFKEQ. CDR3 nucleotides: TGTGCCAGCAGCCTAGCGGGAGGCCCGAAGACCTACGAGCAGTACTTC. Amino acid sequence: CASSLAGGPKTYEQYF.

V is TRBV5-6 and J is TRBJ1-2; D might be TRBD1 (6 bases). V gave up 0 bases and J gave up 8 bases, with 17 bases separating them. The CDR3 is 15 amino acids. Germline-derived CDR1 and CDR2 are SGHDT and YYEEEE. The chain's CDR3 is CASSLGWEQGDGYTF. The CDR3 DNA reads as TGTGCCAGCAGCTTGGGGTGGGAACAGGGAGACGGCTACACCTTC.

The chain couples TRBV29-1 to TRBJ1-2, with a tentative D call TRBD1 (6 bases). Germline CDR1 and CDR2: SQVTM and ANQGSEA. The ends were cut back, 1 base at V and 7 bases at J, with 10 bases in the middle. There are 12 residues in the CDR3. The CDR3 is CSVEAGAVGYTF. As DNA, the CDR3 is TGCAGCGTTGAAGCAGGGGCAGTTGGCTACACCTTC.

The chain uses TRBV15 and TRBJ2-7, with 11 nucleotides matching TRBD2. J was trimmed by 2 bases and V by 3 bases; bases with no gene match: 9. The CDR3 is 17 residues long. Germline CDR1 is LNHNV and CDR2 is YYDKDF (reference sequence). For the CDR3, the DNA is TGTGCCACCAGCAGGGCCTCGACTAGCGGGAACGCCTACGAGCAGTACTTC. This sequence encodes CATSRASTSGNAYEQYF. Complete variable domain (other parts from reference TRBV15 and TRBJ2-7): DAMVIQNPRYQVTQFGKPVTLSCSQTLNHNVMYWYQQKSSQAPKLLFHYYDKDFNNEADTPDNFQSRRPNTSFCFLDIRSPGLGDTAMYLCATSRASTSGNAYEQYFGPGTRLTVT.

The chain recombines TRBV19 with TRBJ1-1, with 9 bases lining up with TRBD1. V lost 4 bases and J lost 5; bases outside the gene matches: 11. Germline CDR1 is LNHDA and CDR2 is SQIVND (reference sequence). This CDR3 contains 16 residues. The CDR3, as DNA: TGTGCCAGTAGTAGGAGAGGGACAGGGAGGCTGACTGAAGCTTTCTTT. Translation gives CASSRRGTGRLTEAFF.

This clone was recorded a few times. The rearrangement uses TRBV7-2 and TRBJ1-6; TRBD1 agrees at 7 bases. Germline lookup yields CDR1 SGHTA and CDR2 FQGNSA. Trimming at V came to 6 bases and at J to 6 bases, leaving 5 bases not matched to a gene. The CDR3 is made up of 14 amino acids. CDR3 DNA sequence: TGTGCCAGCAGACCGGGACAGCCTAATTCACCCCTCCACTTT. Its protein product is CASRPGQPNSPLHF.

The chain couples TRBV29-1 to TRBJ2-6; tentative D call: TRBD2 (5 bases). The CDR3 runs 13 residues. Trimming cost V 5 bases and J 0 bases, with 5 bases left between them. CDR1 and CDR2 (germline): SQVTM, ANQGSEA. The CDR3 nucleotides are TGCAGCGTTACTAGCTCTGGGGCCAACGTCCTGACTTTC. This gives the protein CSVTSSGANVLTF. Looking up the rest from reference TRBV29-1 and TRBJ2-6 gives the full variable domain: SAVISQKPSRDICQRGTSLTIQCQVDSQVTMMFWYRQQPGQSLTLIATANQGSEATYESGFVIDKFPISRPNLTFSTLTVSNMSPEDSSIYLCSVTSSGANVLTFGAGSRLTVL.

The gene calls are TRBV19 and TRBJ2-5; a weak D match, TRBD2 (7 bases). Germline-derived CDR1 and CDR2 are LNHDA and SQIVND (reference sequence). Trimming shortened V by 3 bases and J by 5 bases, and 19 bases separated the two germline ends. The CDR3 runs 16 residues. This CDR3 reads CASSIWRRGAGETQYF. The CDR3 coding sequence is TGTGCCAGTAGTATCTGGCGTCGGGGGGCCGGGGAGACCCAGTACTTC.

The chain joins TRBV18 to TRBJ1-5; TRBD1 matches at 9 bases. Trimming took 4 bases from V and 7 from J; bases not matched to a gene: 2. The germline gives CDR1 KGHSH, CDR2 LQKENI. The CDR3 has 13 amino acids. Here the CDR3 reads CASSRTGVQPQHF. In DNA, the CDR3 is TGTGCCAGCTCACGGACAGGGGTCCAGCCCCAGCATTTT.